Below are 10 T cell receptor beta chains sequenced from a single sample in a study of PD-L1 blockade in urothelial cancer. Time point reported: peripheral blood 6 weeks after treatment start. Using immunoSEQ multiplex PCR, the repertoire was profiled, and TCRdb retains in-frame clones only, with some absent. The table has around 45,000 clones, 83% seen once. Sequenced here: PBMCs, sampled around atezolizumab (anti-PD-L1) treatment. Every receptor here comes from a man aged 60 to 75 with urothelial cancer.

V is TRBV19 and J is TRBJ2-7; perhaps TRBD1 as D (5 bases). The CDR3 runs to 15 residues. Germline CDR1 is LNHDA and CDR2 is SQIVND (reference sequence). Trimming cost V 7 bases and J 3 bases, with 19 bases left between them. CDR3 sequence reads: CASTKGVQAGYEQYF. The CDR3 DNA sequence: TGTGCCAGTACCAAAGGGGTGCAGGCTGGCTACGAGCAGTACTTC. Drawing the rest from reference TRBV19 and TRBJ2-7, the complete variable domain is DGGITQSPKYLFRKEGQNVTLSCEQNLNHDAMYWYRQDPGQGLRLIYYSQIVNDFQKGDIAEGYSVSREKKESFPLTVTSAQKNPTAFYLCASTKGVQAGYEQYFGPGTRLTVT.

CDR3 amino acids: CASYRGNNEQFF. The CDR3 bases are TGTGCCAGTTATCGGGGGAACAATGAGCAGTTCTTC. This rearrangement joins TRBV28 to TRBJ2-1, with D possibly TRBD2 on 6 matching bases. V lost 9 bases to trimming and J lost 5 bases, with 11 bases between them. Germline-derived CDR1 and CDR2 are MDHEN and SYDVKM. This CDR3 spans 12 amino acids.

The chain combines TRBV4-1 with TRBJ2-1; maybe TRBD2 (6 bases). Germline assignment: CDR1 MGHRA and CDR2 YSYEKL. The CDR3 covers 16 residues. V dropped 1 base and J dropped 8 bases, with 18 bases sitting between them. The CDR3, as DNA: TGCGCCAGCAGCCAAGGCCTAGCGAGTAGCTCCCATGAGCAGTTCTTC. Protein: CASSQGLASSSHEQFF.

V is TRBV6-5 and J is TRBJ1-2, with a possible D match to TRBD1 (6 bases). V shed 4 bases and J shed 6 bases, with 12 bases lying between them. Per germline, CDR1 MNHEY and CDR2 SVGAGI. This CDR3 is built from 13 residues. CDR3 region: CASSWGTSDGYTF. The CDR3 DNA is TGTGCCAGCAGTTGGGGGACATCAGATGGCTACACCTTC.

This clone was detected only a few times. The chain couples TRBV6-5 to TRBJ2-2, with TRBD2 identical over 11 bases. The CDR3 is made up of 14 amino acids. Germline trimming cut 8 bases from V and 6 bases from J; bases unmatched to any gene: 5. CDR1 and CDR2 (germline): MNHEY, SVGAGI. Here the CDR3 DNA reads TGTGCCAGCGGGGGTAGCGGGGGGGCCGGGGAGCTGTTTTTT. It encodes CASGGSGGAGELFF.

This rearrangement joins TRBV27 to TRBJ2-5; D is perhaps TRBD2 (6 bases). The CDR3 has 14 residues. Germline V CDR1 and CDR2: MNHEY, SMNVEV (reference sequence). V was clipped by 2 bases and J by 5 bases, with 12 bases between them. CDR3 sequence: CASSLRAGLETQYF. The CDR3 nucleotides are TGTGCCAGCAGTTTAAGGGCGGGATTGGAGACCCAGTACTTC.

V is TRBV5-4 and J is TRBJ2-5; 14 positions agree with TRBD2. CDR3 length equals 15 residues. V was clipped by 4 bases and J by 2 bases; unmatched bases: 1. Germline V gene lookup returns CDR1 SGHNT and CDR2 YYREEE (reference sequence). The chain's CDR3 is CASSGLAGGQETQYF. In DNA form, the CDR3 reads TGTGCCAGCAGCGGACTAGCGGGGGGTCAAGAGACCCAGTACTTC.

The rearrangement links TRBV5-6 to TRBJ2-7, with a possible D match to TRBD2 (5 bases). V gave up 0 bases and J gave up 0 bases, with 10 bases separating them. Germline CDR1 and CDR2: SGHDT and YYEEEE. The CDR3 sequence is 15 residues long. The CDR3 nucleotides read TGTGCCAGCAGCTTGGCGGGATTAAGCTCCTACGAGCAGTACTTC. Its translation: CASSLAGLSSYEQYF. Based on the CDR3 plus reference TRBV5-6 and TRBJ2-7, the full variable domain is DAGVTQSPTHLIKTRGQQVTLRCSPKSGHDTVSWYQQALGQGPQFIFQYYEEEERQRGNFPDRFSGHQFPNYSSELNVNALLLGDSALYLCASSLAGLSSYEQYFGPGTRLTVT.

This chain joins TRBV19 and TRBJ2-5; TRBD2 matches 9 bases. The CDR3 loop spans 14 amino acids. V was pared by 3 bases and J by 5 bases, with 4 bases of the junction left unmatched. Germline V CDR1 and CDR2: LNHDA, SQIVND (reference sequence). The CDR3 region is CASSMTSGYETQYF. Here the CDR3 DNA reads TGTGCCAGTAGTATGACTAGCGGTTACGAGACCCAGTACTTC.

This chain joins TRBV5-1 and TRBJ2-2; a possible D gene is TRBD2 (6 bases). Trimming removed 4 bases from V and 4 bases from J, with 14 bases in between. CDR3 length equals 15 residues. CDR1 SGHRS and CDR2 YFSETQ come from the germline V gene. The CDR3 spells CASSPGGVITGELFF. The CDR3 coding sequence is TGCGCCAGCAGCCCCGGCGGGGTTATCACCGGGGAGCTGTTTTTT.